Presented here are 7 T cell receptor beta chains from one specimen sequenced in a study of post-analysis software for immune sequencing data. Which antigens these TCRs recognize remains unknown. Prepared TCR beta cDNA libraries contained unique molecular identifiers. One entry per CDR3 protein results from TCRdb running MiXCR on the PCR reads. The sample includes some 800,000 distinct CDR3 sequences, 46% of them seen just once. General observations from the study: The study found TRBV5-6, TRBV5-1 and TRBV20-1 among about 5 TRBV segments more frequent in patients than controls.

The material sequenced was blood. The receptors were sampled from a girl aged 10-17 years with multiple sclerosis.

V and J are TRBV7-3 and TRBJ2-7, with D possibly being TRBD1 (5 bases). The closer fit of TRBJ2-5 to the DNA end suggests the J call may be wrong. CDR3 length: 13 amino acids. The germline gives CDR1 SGHTA, CDR2 FQGTGA. CDR3 sequence (DNA): TGTGCCAGCTCCAAAAGGGGCGAAGAGACCCAGTACTTC. The encoded protein is CASSKRGEETQYF.

For this clonotype: At one end the junction does not follow the germline gene, possibly because of a read error. V is TRBV9 and J is TRBJ2-7; D not resolved. Germline V CDR1 and CDR2: SGDLS, YYNGEE. This CDR3 is built from 14 residues. The CDR3 nucleotides are TGTGCCGGCAGCCCCTCGGACGCCTCCTACGAGCAGTACTTC. Its protein product is CAGSPSDASYEQYF.

CDR3 residues: CASSPGAGSDEQYF. In nucleotides, the CDR3 is TGTGCCAGCAGCCCCGGAGCGGGGAGCGACGAGCAGTACTTC. This chain connects TRBV7-9 to TRBJ2-7; 7 bases match TRBD2. Trimming took 5 bases from V and 5 from J; bases not matched to a gene: 9. Germline V CDR1 and CDR2: SEHNR, FQNEAQ (reference sequence). The CDR3 covers 14 residues.

V is TRBV29-1 and J is TRBJ1-1; the D gene is possibly TRBD1 (5 bases). Germline V gene sequence: CDR1 SQVTM, CDR2 ANQGSEA. V was pared by 4 bases and J by 5 bases, with 11 bases between. The CDR3 length is 12 residues. The CDR3: CSVVQTATEAFF. In nucleotides, the CDR3 is TGCAGCGTTGTTCAGACAGCTACTGAAGCTTTCTTT.

J is TRBJ1-1 and V is TRBV13; maybe TRBD1 (6 bases). V was cut by 1 base and J by 3 bases, with 12 bases left in between. Germline V CDR1 and CDR2: PRHDT, FYEKMQ (reference sequence). The CDR3 loop spans 15 amino acids. In DNA, the CDR3 is TGTGCCAGCAGCTTAGTGGATTCAGGGGACACTGAAGCTTTCTTT. Translating gives CASSLVDSGDTEAFF.

This clonotype has only a few counts. V gene TRBV15 combines with J gene TRBJ2-3, with 8 bases aligning to TRBD2. Germline V gene sequence: CDR1 LNHNV, CDR2 YYDKDF (reference sequence). Trimming took 1 base from V and 4 from J; bases not matched to a gene: 10. CDR3 size: 17 residues. The CDR3 coding sequence is TGTGCCACCAGCAGAGGAAGCAGCGGGAGTCCCCCAGATACGCAGTATTTT. Its translation is CATSRGSSGSPPDTQYF.

The chain uses TRBV4-3 and TRBJ1-1; D unclear. The CDR3 has 15 residues. Germline CDR1 is LGHNA and CDR2 is YSLEER. Trimming removed 0 bases at V and 0 bases at J, with 8 bases between. The chain's CDR3 is CASSQERALNTEAFF. The CDR3 coding sequence is TGCGCCAGCAGCCAAGAGCGGGCCTTGAACACTGAAGCTTTCTTT.